The 18 T cell receptor beta chains below come from one sample, sequenced in a study of graft-versus-host responses after intestinal transplantation. Here immunoSEQ multiplex PCR was the method, and the copy in TCRdb shows in-frame clones only, minus some. The table includes 84,000 or so clones, around 87% detected once. Which antigens these TCRs recognize remains unknown. The sample consisted of unstimulated CD8+ T cells sorted from spleen or lymph node cells, taken before transplant. The source of these receptors is a human donor who was the organ donor for an intestinal transplant.

The chain employs TRBV15 and TRBJ1-2, with TRBD1 identical over 8 bases. The CDR3 loop spans 17 amino acids. CDR1 LNHNV and CDR2 YYDKDF come from the germline V gene (reference sequence). After removal of 4 bases from V and 7 bases from J, the junction contained 17 bases not matched to a gene. CDR3 coding DNA: TGTGCCACCAGCAAATCCCCGGGACAGGTTCTTGTTGTTGGCTACACCTTC. Translation gives CATSKSPGQVLVVGYTF.

The chain couples TRBV5-6 to TRBJ2-1, with TRBD1 matching 8 bases. Germline V gene lookup returns CDR1 SGHDT and CDR2 YYEEEE. The trim removed 4 bases at V and 4 bases at J, leaving 1 base unmatched. CDR3 length equals 13 residues. The CDR3 sequence: CASSGDRYNEQFF. In DNA, the CDR3 is TGTGCCAGCAGCGGGGACAGGTACAATGAGCAGTTCTTC.

This chain joins TRBV5-6 and TRBJ2-7; D is perhaps TRBD1 (6 bases). V lost 0 bases and J 2 bases, leaving 15 bases between the germline ends. Germline CDR1 is SGHDT and CDR2 is YYEEEE. There are 16 residues in the CDR3. The CDR3 sequence is CASSLGVSGQPYEQYF. DNA of the CDR3: TGTGCCAGCAGCTTGGGTGTGAGCGGACAGCCCTACGAGCAGTACTTC.

The chain uses TRBV2 and TRBJ1-1, with TRBD1 as a possible D gene (5 bases). With 4 bases removed from V and 1 base from J, the gap between germline ends came to 13 bases. The CDR3 consists of 15 residues. The germline CDR1 and CDR2 sequences are SNHLY and FYNNEI. Here the CDR3 DNA reads TGTGCCAGCAGTGCCGGTGGGGGATGGAACACTGAAGCTTTCTTT. It is translated as CASSAGGGWNTEAFF.

The chain links TRBV7-8 to TRBJ1-2, with TRBD1 identical over 10 bases. Germline CDR1 SGHVS, CDR2 FQNEAQ. The CDR3 is 17 amino acids. With V trimmed by 7 bases and J by 6 bases, 17 bases remained unmatched. The DNA for the CDR3 is TGTGCCAGCACCGTTATGTCCGGGACAGGGGCCAATGATGGCTACACCTTC. It encodes CASTVMSGTGANDGYTF.

The chain joins TRBV6-1 to TRBJ1-5; TRBD1 might be the D (6 bases). Trimming took off 7 bases at V and 7 bases at J, with 17 bases between the two ends. The germline gives CDR1 MNHNS, CDR2 SASEGT. The CDR3 is 14 amino acids. This CDR3 reads CASTQTPGGQPQHF. DNA of the CDR3: TGTGCCAGCACTCAAACCCCGGGGGGCCAGCCCCAGCATTTT.

The chain has TRBV7-9 and TRBJ2-2; D remains ambiguous. V was pared by 10 bases and J by 6 bases, with 0 bases between. Germline loops: CDR1 SEHNR, CDR2 FQNEAQ (reference sequence). This CDR3 has 8 amino acids. CDR3 coding DNA: TGTGCCACCGGGGAGCTGTTTTTT. Residues: CATGELFF.

The rearrangement links TRBV4-1 to TRBJ2-3, with 10 positions matching TRBD2. The CDR3 is 14 amino acids. Trimming cost V 5 bases and J 3 bases; bases outside gene matches: 2. CDR1 MGHRA and CDR2 YSYEKL come from the germline V gene. The CDR3, as DNA: TGCGCCAGCAGCGAGCGGGGGGGAACAGATACGCAGTATTTT. It yields the protein CASSERGGTDTQYF.

V and J are TRBV15 and TRBJ2-1; D gene unclear. The ends were cut back, 8 bases at V and 1 base at J, with 6 bases in the middle. Germline-derived CDR1 and CDR2 are LNHNV and YYDKDF (reference sequence). The CDR3 is made up of 12 amino acids. The CDR3 is CATGTSYNEQFF. For the CDR3, the DNA is TGTGCCACCGGTACATCCTACAATGAGCAGTTCTTC.

The chain links TRBV19 to TRBJ1-2; 7 bases are shared with TRBD1. Germline CDR1 and CDR2: LNHDA and SQIVND (reference sequence). The CDR3 sequence is 15 residues long. V lost 2 bases and J lost 4; bases outside the gene matches: 7. The DNA for the CDR3 is TGTGCCAGTAGTATAAAGAGGGGGCGAGGCTATGGCTACACCTTC. This codes for CASSIKRGRGYGYTF. The full variable domain, in which reference TRBV19 and TRBJ1-2 provide the parts outside the CDR3, is DGGITQSPKYLFRKEGQNVTLSCEQNLNHDAMYWYRQDPGQGLRLIYYSQIVNDFQKGDIAEGYSVSREKKESFPLTVTSAQKNPTAFYLCASSIKRGRGYGYTFGSGTRLTVV.

This chain links TRBV19 with TRBJ2-4, with D possibly TRBD1 on 5 matching bases. CDR1 LNHDA and CDR2 SQIVND come from the germline V gene (reference sequence). The CDR3 contains 13 residues. The V end lost 3 bases, the J end lost 5 bases, and 8 bases lay between the germline ends. As DNA, the CDR3 is TGTGCCAGTAGTATCTTGACAGAAAACATTCAGTACTTC. This sequence encodes CASSILTENIQYF.

The rearrangement links TRBV7-2 to TRBJ1-6, with D tentatively TRBD1 (6 bases). V lost 4 bases, J lost 7 bases, and 14 bases lay in between. The germline V gene has CDR1 SGHTA and CDR2 FQGNSA. The CDR3 length is 15 residues. The CDR3 nucleotides are TGTGCCAGCAGCTCGCCTGACAGGCTAAATTCACCCCTCCACTTT. Residues: CASSSPDRLNSPLHF.

This clone was recorded a few times. The rearrangement uses TRBV4-1 and TRBJ1-2; D possibly corresponds to TRBD1 (6 bases). Germline-derived CDR1 and CDR2 are MGHRA and YSYEKL. The CDR3 has 17 amino acids. V was shortened by 4 bases and J by 0 bases, with 18 bases between the two germline ends. DNA for the CDR3: TGCGCCAGCAGCCCTTACAGGGTAAATGCGGCTAACTATGGCTACACCTTC. It is translated as CASSPYRVNAANYGYTF.

J is TRBJ2-1 and V is TRBV15; D possibly matches TRBD1 or TRBD2 (6 bases each). Germline CDR1 reads LNHNV; CDR2 reads YYDKDF (reference sequence). V dropped 3 bases and J dropped 9 bases, with 15 bases sitting between them. The CDR3 spans 14 residues. The CDR3 DNA follows: TGTGCCACCAGCAGGGGGGGCGAGGGGAGTGAGCAGTTCTTC. Amino acids: CATSRGGEGSEQFF.

The chain combines TRBV2 with TRBJ2-2, with D uncertain. Trimming stripped 2 bases from V and 8 bases from J, with 9 bases between. The germline CDR1 and CDR2 sequences are SNHLY and FYNNEI. CDR3 length: 13 amino acids. The CDR3 here is CASSERSWGELFF. DNA for the CDR3: TGTGCCAGCAGTGAAAGGTCCTGGGGGGAGCTGTTTTTT.

This chain joins TRBV27 and TRBJ2-5; 13 nucleotides agree with TRBD2. Trimming removed 6 bases from V and 1 base from J; junction bases left unmatched: 8. The CDR3 spans 17 residues. Germline V gives CDR1 MNHEY, CDR2 SMNVEV (reference sequence). The CDR3: CASSTGLAGDLQETQYF. In nucleotides, the CDR3 is TGTGCCAGCAGCACCGGACTAGCGGGGGACCTCCAAGAGACCCAGTACTTC.

This chain joins TRBV5-1 and TRBJ1-6, with TRBD1 matching 7 bases. This CDR3 is built from 18 residues. In germline, CDR1 is SGHRS, CDR2 YFSETQ. The ends lost 0 bases at V and 6 bases at J; junction bases unmatched: 12. CDR3 amino acids: CASSLDPAGTDLNSPLHF. CDR3 DNA: TGCGCCAGCAGCTTGGACCCCGCTGGGACAGATCTTAATTCACCCCTCCACTTT. The full variable domain, with the rest looked up from reference TRBV5-1 and TRBJ1-6, is KAGVTQTPRYLIKTRGQQVTLSCSPISGHRSVSWYQQTPGQGLQFLFEYFSETQRNKGNFPGRFSGRQFSNSRSEMNVSTLELGDSALYLCASSLDPAGTDLNSPLHFGNGTRLTVT.

The chain has TRBV4-1 and TRBJ1-6; D is unresolved. Trimming left V 3 bases short and J 5 bases short, with 8 bases between. The CDR3 covers 14 residues. CDR1 MGHRA and CDR2 YSYEKL come from the germline V gene. In DNA form, the CDR3 reads TGCGCCAGCAGCCAGCCAGGAAATAATTCACCCCTCCACTTT. This codes for CASSQPGNNSPLHF.